This T cell receptor beta chain derives from a study of CDR3 diversity in severe acne. Using its own MiXCR run on the PCR reads, TCRdb lists one record per CDR3 protein. The data contain more than 70,000 distinct CDR3 sequences, 48% of them singletons. Deletions cut 1 base from V and 10 bases from J, with 13 bases between. Looked up from germline, CDR1 is SGHNT and CDR2 is YENEEA. This CDR3 region has 13 residues. Regarding this clonotype: This may be a read error, as it is one base from a much larger clone. It is likely a read error, because the conserved phenylalanine at the end of the CDR3 is missing.

Source material: blood. This TCR was recovered from a male donor in good health, serving as a control. V is TRBV11-3 and J is TRBJ1-1; the D is unclear. The chain's CDR3 is CASSLGLDGVAFS. The CDR3 DNA follows: TGTGCCAGCAGCTTAGGTCTCGACGGGGTAGCTTTCTCT.